These T cell receptor beta chains were read from a single sample in a study of identical twins. TCRdb ran MiXCR on the 5' RACE reads and lists one entry per CDR3 protein. The table lists 500,000 to 700,000 distinct CDR3 sequences, around 7.5% of them singletons. The same specimen was also included in a second study, on yellow fever vaccine responses in identical twins.

The sample comprised PBMCs. These receptors all stem from a young woman in good health. CDR3s include the opening cysteine and the closing phenylalanine or tryptophan. The order of the fields is D gene, CDR3 length, clone size, V gene, J gene, CDR3 DNA, CDR3 protein. D genes are given only for firm matches. Rows give clone size only sometimes, using once, few, many, or a class for an expanded clone.

-	14	-	TRBV5-1	TRBJ1-1	TGCGCCAGCAGCTTGAGTGCCTGGAACACTGAAGCTTTCTTT	CASSLSAWNTEAFF
-	16	many	TRBV20-1	TRBJ2-2	TGCAGTGCTTTTCATCCGGGACTCTCGAACACCGGGGAGCTGTTTTTT	CSAFHPGLSNTGELFF
-	16	many	TRBV2	TRBJ1-4	TGTGCCAGCAGTGAATGGGAGGCATCAACTAATGAAAAACTGTTTTTT	CASSEWEASTNEKLFF
TRBD1	14	-	TRBV2	TRBJ2-3	TGTGCCAGCGGCAGGGGGATAGGAACAGATACGCAGTATTTT	CASGRGIGTDTQYF
-	15	many	TRBV3-1	TRBJ1-2	TGTGCCAGCAGCCAAGCCCAGAGACCGCTATTTAGCTACACCTTC	CASSQAQRPLFSYTF
-	14	many	TRBV12-3/TRBV12-4	TRBJ1-1	TGTGCCAGCAGTTTTTGGGGTAGAGGCACTGAAGCTTTCTTT	CASSFWGRGTEAFF
-	16	few	TRBV10-2	TRBJ2-5	TGCGCCAGCAGTGAGAGAAGGGGGAGGGCCGGTGAGACCCAGTACTTC	CASSERRGRAGETQYF
TRBD1	14	many	TRBV12-3/TRBV12-4	TRBJ1-1	TGTGCCAGCACCCACAGGGGTTTGAACACTGAAGCTTTCTTT	CASTHRGLNTEAFF
-	14	many	TRBV3-1	TRBJ2-1	TGTGCCAGCAGCCAAGGGAGGTTCTACAATGAGCAGTTCTTC	CASSQGRFYNEQFF
TRBD2	16	few	TRBV4-1	TRBJ2-1	TGCGCCAGCAGCCATAACTATGCGGGGGGGCCGGATGAGCAGTTCTTC	CASSHNYAGGPDEQFF
TRBD1	15	-	TRBV4-2	TRBJ1-1	TGTGCCAGCAGCCAAGAAGGGACAGGGAACACTGAAGCTTTCTTT	CASSQEGTGNTEAFF
-	15	many	TRBV15	TRBJ2-2	TGTGCCACCAGCAGAGAAGGGGCGGACACCGGGGAGCTGTTTTTT	CATSREGADTGELFF
-	15	many	TRBV12-3/TRBV12-4	TRBJ1-2	TGTGCCAGCAGTGACCTTCGGACGGCTAACTATGGCTACACCTTC	CASSDLRTANYGYTF
-	13	few	TRBV2	TRBJ2-7	TGTGCCAGCAGTGACCATAACTCAGACGAGCAGTACTTC	CASSDHNSDEQYF
-	15	many	TRBV11-2	TRBJ2-1	TGTGCCAGCAGCTTCGCAGGGAACTCCTACAATGAGCAGTTCTTC	CASSFAGNSYNEQFF
-	15	few	TRBV3-1	TRBJ1-1	TGTGCCAGCAGTCACCAGGGTTTTGGGAACACTGAAGCTTTCTTT	CASSHQGFGNTEAFF
-	16	many	TRBV6-2/TRBV6-3	TRBJ1-5	TGTGCCAGCAGTTCGACTTCGACAGCGAGCAATCAGCCCCAGCATTTT	CASSSTSTASNQPQHF
-	12	few	TRBV20-1	TRBJ2-5	TGCAGCACTACTGAAGAACAAGAGACCCAGTACTTC	CSTTEEQETQYF
-	14	-	TRBV27	TRBJ2-3	TGTGCCAGCAGTTGGGCGACTCGCCCAGATACGCAGTATTTT	CASSWATRPDTQYF
-	14	-	TRBV7-9	TRBJ2-3	TGTGCCAGCAGAGAAGAGTCCGTGGCATTCGCGCAGTATTTT	CASREESVAFAQYF
-	15	-	TRBV5-1	TRBJ2-7	TGCGCCAGCAGCTTGGACGGGGGTATAAGTAGGGAGCAGTACTTC	CASSLDGGISREQYF
TRBD2	13	-	TRBV3-1	TRBJ2-7	TGTGCCAGCAGCCAGCCCGGGGGGAACGAGCAGTACTTC	CASSQPGGNEQYF
-	14	many	TRBV10-1	TRBJ1-1	TGCGCCAGCAGGGTAGGCGGAATGAACACTGAAGCTTTCTTT	CASRVGGMNTEAFF
TRBD1	20	few	TRBV12-3/TRBV12-4	TRBJ2-1	TGTGCCAGCAGTTTATGGCACAGGGGGCTGATTGGGGAGGCCGTTTGTGAGCAGTTCTTC	CASSLWHRGLIGEAVCEQFF
TRBD2	14	many	TRBV7-9	TRBJ2-7	TGTGCCAGCAGCTCGCCGGGACTAGAGAACGAGCAGTACTTC	CASSSPGLENEQYF
TRBD1	14	few	TRBV20-1	TRBJ2-7	TGCAGTGCACAGAGCCGGGACAGATTCTACGAGCAGTACTTC	CSAQSRDRFYEQYF
-	18	-	TRBV12-3/TRBV12-4	TRBJ2-1	TGTACCAGCTGTTTTTTCCCACCACGGACTAAGCGATACAATGAGCAGTTCTTC	CTSCFFPPRTKRYNEQFF
TRBD2	18	-	TRBV12-3/TRBV12-4	TRBJ2-3	TGTGCCAGCAGTTTAAGGGTCAGCGGGGGGGCCAATACAGATACGCAGTATTTT	CASSLRVSGGANTDTQYF
TRBD2	17	many	TRBV29-1	TRBJ2-6	TGCAGCGTTGGAACTAGCGGGAGGTCGAGGGGGGCCAACGTCCTGACTTTC	CSVGTSGRSRGANVLTF
TRBD1	14	many	TRBV4-2	TRBJ1-1	TGTGCCAGCAGCCAAGGGACAGGGATTTTTGAAGCTTTCTTT	CASSQGTGIFEAFF
-	14	-	TRBV7-3	TRBJ2-5	TGTGCCAGCAGCTTTCTAGGAGGGCAAGAGACCCAGTACTTC	CASSFLGGQETQYF
-	16	many	TRBV5-1	TRBJ2-2	TGCGCCAGCAGCTTAGCTTCCCAGGGGGGTACCGGGGAGCTGTTTTTT	CASSLASQGGTGELFF
-	13	-	TRBV7-2	TRBJ1-1	TGTGCCAGCAGCTATTCGGGGAACCCTGAAGCTTTCTTT	CASSYSGNPEAFF
TRBD1	13	-	TRBV12-3/TRBV12-4	TRBJ1-2	TGTGCCAGCAGTCTGACAGGGGTCAAAGGCTACACCTTC	CASSLTGVKGYTF
TRBD1	16	few	TRBV3-1	TRBJ2-5	TGTGCCAGCAGCCCAGCCGGGACAGGGAAGAGAGAGACCCAGTACTTC	CASSPAGTGKRETQYF
-	16	few	TRBV5-1	TRBJ2-7	TGCGCCAGCAGCCACGAACCGGGACCGAGCTCCTACGAGCAGTACTTC	CASSHEPGPSSYEQYF
-	15	many	TRBV6-5	TRBJ1-5	TGTGCCAGCAGTTACGGGCAGGGCAACAATCAGCCCCAGCATTTT	CASSYGQGNNQPQHF
-	15	few	TRBV7-8	TRBJ1-1	TGTGCCAGCAGCTTAGTTGTGTCATCACTTGCTGAAGCTTTCTTT	CASSLVVSSLAEAFF
-	12	many	TRBV20-1	TRBJ2-3	TGCAGTGCGCAGGTGAAGACAGATACGCAGTATTTT	CSAQVKTDTQYF
-	12	few	TRBV29-1	TRBJ1-2	TGCAGCGTTGACCGGGGTGGGTATGGCTACACCTTC	CSVDRGGYGYTF
-	15	few	TRBV20-1	TRBJ1-2	TGCAGTGCTAGAGAGGAGGTAGGGAGAGCGGGTGGCTACACCTTC	CSAREEVGRAGGYTF
-	15	few	TRBV5-1	TRBJ2-2	TGCGCCAGCACACAAGGGGGGATAAACACCGGGGAGCTGTTTTTT	CASTQGGINTGELFF
-	13	-	TRBV10-3	TRBJ1-1	TGTGCCATTCCGACAATCGGGGCCACTGAAGCTTTCTTT	CAIPTIGATEAFF
-	15	many	TRBV12-3/TRBV12-4	TRBJ1-5	TGTGCCAGCAGTTTTTTCGGTAATAGCAATCAGCCCCAGCATTTT	CASSFFGNSNQPQHF
TRBD2	15	few	TRBV28	TRBJ2-1	TGTGCCAGCAACTCCTTAGCGGGAGCGGACAATGAGCAGTTCTTC	CASNSLAGADNEQFF
-	16	-	TRBV7-6	TRBJ2-5	TGTGCCAGCAGCCCGACCGCCCAGGGGCGCCAAGAGACCCAGTACTTC	CASSPTAQGRQETQYF
-	15	-	TRBV14	TRBJ2-3	TGTGCCAGCAGCCGTGGCCCAGGGACGACAGATACGCAGTATTTT	CASSRGPGTTDTQYF
TRBD2	16	many	TRBV24-1	TRBJ2-1	TGTGCCACCAGTGAGGGGGGACTAGCCGGAAACAATGAGCAGTTCTTC	CATSEGGLAGNNEQFF
-	15	few	TRBV4-1	TRBJ1-4	TGCGCCAGCAGCCAAGACAGGTCCACAAATGAAAAACTGTTTTTT	CASSQDRSTNEKLFF
-	16	few	TRBV5-1	TRBJ2-2	TGCGCCAGCAGCTCCCTGGGACGGGCGAACACCGGGGAGCTGTTTTTT	CASSSLGRANTGELFF
-	14	-	TRBV12-5	TRBJ2-1	TGTGCTAGTGCACGGGGTAGGGATTACAATGAGCAGTTCTTC	CASARGRDYNEQFF
-	15	many	TRBV7-9	TRBJ1-6	TGTGCCAGCAGCTCGATCCGGGACGGTAATTCACCCCTCCACTTT	CASSSIRDGNSPLHF
TRBD2	14	-	TRBV24-1	TRBJ2-7	TGTGCCCTCGTCCCTAAGCGGGGGACCTACGAGCGGTACTTC	CALVPKRGTYERYF
TRBD1	15	few	TRBV20-1	TRBJ1-5	TGCAGTGCTAGTGCTGGGACAGTTAGCAATCAGCCCCAGCATTTT	CSASAGTVSNQPQHF